This T cell receptor beta chain was profiled in a study of a mutant IDH1 vaccine in newly diagnosed glioma (dated by TCRdb to the early 2020s). Broadly, across the study: Patients received eight vaccinations in weeks 1, 3, 5, 7, 11, 15, 19 and 23, corresponding to visits V03 through V10. Prior to enrollment, standard therapy consisting of radiotherapy alone, temozolomide alone, or radiochemotherapy with temozolomide had been administered to patients, with the combination being received by most patients. Longitudinal TCRB deep sequencing was performed for roughly 27 treated patients wherever samples were available for exploratory analyses. Peripheral blood was collected at six visits: V03 (baseline), V05, V07, V10, V12 and V13. Vaccination was initiated 4-6 weeks after radiotherapy alone, or concurrently with temozolomide cycles in the chemotherapy-containing groups. Of the roughly 34 treated patients, roughly 62% were male and approximately 40% were female, and the mean age was 40.4 years. Study-level results and caveats: According to the authors, sample limitations meant that analyses of patient blood samples could not be reproduced. Immune responses induced by the vaccine were seen in approximately 92% of patients across multiple MHC alleles. Pseudoprogression seemed to be unrelated to changes in the top peripheral T cell clonotypes found by TCRB sequencing. Selection of PBMC samples for TCRB deep sequencing was based on availability.

Libraries were made using the immunoSEQ multiplex PCR assay. The hsTCRB Kit was used according to the manufacturer's protocol to amplify rearranged TCR beta chain sequences. Sequencing of TCRB libraries was carried out on an Illumina MiSeq. As for the authors' bioinformatics: The kit vendor's proprietary platform handled demultiplexing, trimming and gene mapping. Imported from immuneACCESS, the table was reduced by TCRdb to in-frame sequences with V and J called. These copies leave out some clones; in studies compared against another copy, an unresolved V gene accounts for under half, and the cause of the remainder is not known. The V and J calls and the clone size are those of that table, but D and trimming were determined from the DNA. The sample profile shows 60,000 or so clones; 85% to 90% of them were found once. About 4.6% of the sample lies in the top ten. The label giving this sample's time point can be read as: week 5, during vaccination. Each vaccine dose, consisting of 300 ug of a 20-mer mutant IDH1 peptide in Montanide, was administered subcutaneously with topical imiquimod. Newly diagnosed WHO grade 3 or 4 IDH1-mutant astrocytomas showing loss of nuclear ATRX were present in the donors. The samples were drawn from NOA16, a multicentre, single-arm, open-label phase I trial in Germany that tested a mutant IDH1 peptide vaccine in humans for the first time. Genomic DNA for TCRB sequencing was isolated from EDTA blood with the DNeasy Blood and Tissue Kit.

The cysteine opens and the phenylalanine closes a CDR3 of 11 amino acids. Of the read, only the CDR3 DNA is kept; its 33 bases are in frame from base 1. A distance of 6 bases separates the germline ends of V and J, which lose 3 bases and 6 bases respectively. The germline V gene gives CDR1 as SNHLY and CDR2 as FYNNEI. A word on this clone: What antigen it recognizes has not been identified. No base-level quality is on record; no much larger clone is a single base apart.

The sequencing used PBMCs, collected from a glioma patient whose treatment included an IDH1 peptide vaccine. This sequence was found in a woman in her 40s with glioma. The chain employs TRBV2 and TRBJ2-7; the D segment cannot be called with confidence. This receptor has the CDR3 CASSELSEQYF. The sequenced DNA is TGTGCCAGCAGTGAGTTATCCGAGCAGTACTTC.